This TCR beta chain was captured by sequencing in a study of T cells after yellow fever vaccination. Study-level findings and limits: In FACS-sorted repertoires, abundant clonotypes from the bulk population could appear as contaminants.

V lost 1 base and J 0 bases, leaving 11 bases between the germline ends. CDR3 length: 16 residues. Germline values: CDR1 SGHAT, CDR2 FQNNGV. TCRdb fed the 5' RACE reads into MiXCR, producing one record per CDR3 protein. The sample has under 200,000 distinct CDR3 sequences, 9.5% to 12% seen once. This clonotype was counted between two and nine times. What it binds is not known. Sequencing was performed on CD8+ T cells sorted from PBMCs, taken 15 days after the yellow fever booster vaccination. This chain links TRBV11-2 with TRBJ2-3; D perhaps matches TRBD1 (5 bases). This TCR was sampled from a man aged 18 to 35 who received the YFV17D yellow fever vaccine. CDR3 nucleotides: TGTGCCAGCAGCTTAGCAGGGTGGTTGAGCACAGATACGCAGTATTTT. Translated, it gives CASSLAGWLSTDTQYF.